The 30 T cell receptor beta chains given below trace back to one sample, sequenced in a study of cytomegalovirus exposure and HLA in healthy donors. PCR employed 60 Vbeta and 13 Jbeta primers. TCRdb keeps only in-frame clones here, not all; method: immunoSEQ multiplex PCR. Of 100,000 to 140,000 clones in the sample, 76% are singletons; the top ten hold roughly 2.1%. Sequenced sample: PBMCs. These receptor sequences come from a man younger than 30 in good health and CMV-seronegative.

Here the CDR3 reads CASSLSWYNEQFF. CDR3 DNA: TGTGCCAGCAGCTTAAGCTGGTACAATGAGCAGTTCTTC. The V call is TRBV7-8, the J call TRBJ2-1; D ambiguous. The germline V and J ends were trimmed by 2 bases and 4 bases, with 6 bases remaining between them. Germline values: CDR1 SGHVS, CDR2 FQNEAQ. The CDR3 extends over 13 amino acids. The whole variable domain, remainder taken from reference TRBV7-8 and TRBJ2-1, is GAGVSQSPRYKVAKRGQDVALRCDPISGHVSLFWYQQALGQGPEFLTYFQNEAQLDKSGLPSDRFFAERPEGSVSTLKIQRTQQEDSAVYLCASSLSWYNEQFFGPGTRLTVL.

The V and J genes are TRBV13 and TRBJ1-1; D remains unclear. V dropped 6 bases and J dropped 0 bases, with 11 bases sitting between them. The CDR3 sequence is 14 residues long. The germline gives CDR1 PRHDT, CDR2 FYEKMQ (reference sequence). This CDR3 is CASSRGIMNTEAFF. CDR3 nucleotides: TGTGCCAGCAGTCGGGGAATAATGAACACTGAAGCTTTCTTT.

J is TRBJ1-6 and V is TRBV6-5; possibly TRBD1 for D (6 bases). The CDR3 runs 13 residues. Germline assignment: CDR1 MNHEY and CDR2 SVGAGI. With 8 bases removed from V and 7 bases from J, the gap between germline ends came to 12 bases. In DNA, the CDR3 is TGTGCCAGCTACCAGGGGCCCAATTCACCCCTCCACTTT. Protein sequence: CASYQGPNSPLHF.

The chain uses TRBV19 and TRBJ1-2; perhaps TRBD1 as D (5 bases). Germline lookup yields CDR1 LNHDA and CDR2 SQIVND (reference sequence). V lost 5 bases to trimming and J lost 4 bases, with 14 bases between them. The CDR3 has 14 residues. The DNA of the CDR3 is TGTGCCAGTAGTCCCGGACACTGGAGCTATGGCTACACCTTC. This sequence encodes CASSPGHWSYGYTF.

The V call is TRBV5-1, the J call TRBJ2-4; maybe TRBD2 (5 bases). This CDR3 contains 13 residues. Germline CDR1 and CDR2: SGHRS and YFSETQ. The V gene lost 3 bases and the J gene lost 7 bases, with 11 bases spanning the gap. CDR3 bases: TGCGCCAGCAGCTCGTTCCCGGGGAACATTCAGTACTTC. It specifies CASSSFPGNIQYF.

The chain links TRBV7-9 to TRBJ2-3, with 9 bases identical to TRBD2. Germline values: CDR1 SEHNR, CDR2 FQNEAQ (reference sequence). This CDR3 region has 14 residues. J gave up 5 bases and V 1 base, and 1 base lay outside the gene matches. The CDR3 is CASSLEAGGDTQYF. For the CDR3, the DNA is TGTGCCAGCAGCTTAGAAGCGGGGGGAGATACGCAGTATTTT.

The chain is built from TRBV18 and TRBJ1-5, with 7 nucleotides matching TRBD1. V lost 3 bases to trimming and J lost 4 bases; unmatched junction nucleotides: 6. The V gene's germline CDR1 is KGHSH and CDR2 LQKENI. The CDR3 length is 15 residues. The CDR3 DNA reads TGTGCCAGCTCACCCGGGGACAGATCAAATCAGCCCCAGCATTTT. Its protein product is CASSPGDRSNQPQHF.

V gene TRBV6-1 combines with J gene TRBJ1-2; D not resolved. Trimming removed 5 bases at V and 2 bases at J, with 15 bases between. The CDR3 has 15 residues. CDR1 MNHNS and CDR2 SASEGT come from the germline V gene. The CDR3 spells CASSLQRGVNYGYTF. The CDR3 DNA reads as TGTGCCAGCAGTCTCCAACGAGGCGTAAACTATGGCTACACCTTC.

The CDR3 DNA sequence: TGTGCCAGCAGTTTCGGGACAGGCTCCTACGAGCAGTACTTC. This sequence encodes CASSFGTGSYEQYF. This chain joins TRBV27 and TRBJ2-7; 8 nucleotides agree with TRBD1. CDR1 MNHEY and CDR2 SMNVEV come from the germline V gene (reference sequence). The CDR3 contains 14 residues. The V segment lost 3 bases and the J segment 0 bases; nucleotides outside the gene matches: 1.

CDR3 loop: CASSGSRGRGGYGYTF. In DNA form, the CDR3 reads TGCGCCAGCAGCGGCTCGAGGGGGCGAGGGGGCTATGGCTACACCTTC. The chain has TRBV5-1 and TRBJ1-2; 7 nucleotides line up with TRBD1. Germline assignment: CDR1 SGHRS and CDR2 YFSETQ. V gave up 4 bases and J gave up 4 bases; unmatched junction bases: 13. This CDR3 is 16 amino acids long.

The V call is TRBV27, the J call TRBJ2-7; 11 nucleotides align to TRBD1. There are 14 residues in the CDR3. V gave up 4 bases and J gave up 3 bases; unmatched junction bases: 2. CDR1 MNHEY and CDR2 SMNVEV come from the germline V gene (reference sequence). CDR3 sequence: CASSSGTGGYEQYF. The CDR3 DNA reads TGTGCCAGCAGTTCCGGGACAGGGGGCTACGAGCAGTACTTC.

Worth noting for this clone: The junction departs from germline at one end; a sequencing error may be responsible. The chain recombines TRBV27 with TRBJ1-2; the D is unclear. CDR3 length equals 13 residues. Germline CDR1 and CDR2: MNHEY and SMNVEV (reference sequence). The DNA for the CDR3 is TGTGCCAGCGCTACGGAGACTAACTATGGCTACCCCTTC. Residues: CASATETNYGYPF.

The chain employs TRBV4-3 and TRBJ2-7, with D maybe TRBD1 (6 bases). The V and J ends lost 4 bases and 4 bases respectively, with 17 bases between them. Germline values: CDR1 LGHNA, CDR2 YSLEER. The CDR3 is 15 residues long. CDR3 coding DNA: TGCGCCAGCAGCCCGCCCCCCAGAGGGGGATACGAGCAGTACTTC. Its translation: CASSPPPRGGYEQYF.

In its sample, this clone was seen a few times. J is TRBJ2-7 and V is TRBV7-2; TRBD2 aligns across 7 bases. Per the germline V gene, CDR1 is SGHTA and CDR2 is FQGNSA. After removal of 5 bases from V and 4 bases from J, the junction contained 8 bases not matched to a gene. The CDR3 has 14 residues. This CDR3 is CASSKSGEFYEQYF. DNA for the CDR3: TGTGCCAGCAGCAAAAGCGGGGAGTTTTACGAGCAGTACTTC.

The chain joins TRBV6-5 to TRBJ2-7, with D possibly being TRBD1 (5 bases). V lost 6 bases and J lost 5, with 14 bases in between. Germline CDR1 is MNHEY and CDR2 is SVGAGI. The CDR3 has 13 residues. The CDR3 spells CASSKGRAHEQYF. The CDR3 DNA is TGTGCCAGCAGCAAGGGCAGGGCCCACGAGCAGTACTTC.

This chain connects TRBV5-1 to TRBJ2-7; D is possibly TRBD1 (6 bases). Germline assignment: CDR1 SGHRS and CDR2 YFSETQ. This CDR3 has 12 residues. Trimming removed 5 bases at V and 7 bases at J, with 13 bases between. The CDR3 DNA is TGCGCCAGCAGTTCACAGGGTGGAGAGCAGTACTTC. It translates to CASSSQGGEQYF.

The J gene is TRBJ2-5, the V gene TRBV13; 7 bases match TRBD2. The CDR3 runs 14 residues. Per the germline V gene, CDR1 is PRHDT and CDR2 is FYEKMQ (reference sequence). J was trimmed by 0 bases and V by 4 bases; bases with no gene match: 2. The CDR3 coding sequence is TGTGCCAGCAGCTCGCGGGGGAACCAAGAGACCCAGTACTTC. Translated: CASSSRGNQETQYF.

The gene calls are TRBV18 and TRBJ1-4, with D perhaps matching TRBD1 (6 bases). Per the germline V gene, CDR1 is KGHSH and CDR2 is LQKENI. The V gene lost 4 bases and the J gene lost 0 bases, with 12 bases spanning the gap. The CDR3 is made up of 16 amino acids. The DNA for the CDR3 is TGTGCCAGCTCACGGACAGAGATTGCAACTAATGAAAAACTGTTTTTT. Residues: CASSRTEIATNEKLFF.

The V call is TRBV20-1, the J call TRBJ2-1; D ambiguous. The CDR3 runs to 10 residues. Germline V CDR1 and CDR2: DFQATT, SNEGSKA (reference sequence). V was shortened by 6 bases and J by 6 bases, with 6 bases between the two germline ends. The CDR3 DNA is TGCAGTGCCCCGTTCAATGAGCAGTTCTTC. Protein product: CSAPFNEQFF.

The CDR3 region has the DNA TGCGCCAGCAGCCCACAGACCCGGGAGACCCAGTACTTC. Translated: CASSPQTRETQYF. This rearrangement joins TRBV5-1 to TRBJ2-5, with no clear D. CDR3 size: 13 residues. The germline CDR1 and CDR2 sequences are SGHRS and YFSETQ. V was cut by 4 bases and J by 5 bases, with 12 bases left in between.

The chain combines TRBV15 with TRBJ1-5, with 8 bases that match TRBD1. The V gene's germline CDR1 is LNHNV and CDR2 YYDKDF (reference sequence). The J segment lost 4 bases and the V segment lost 9 bases, leaving 5 bases of the junction unmatched. The CDR3 runs to 13 residues. Here the CDR3 DNA reads TGTGCCACTGGACAGGGCGTAAATCAGCCCCAGCATTTT. It translates to CATGQGVNQPQHF.

The chain's CDR3 is CASSLGGGHYNEQFF. The CDR3 nucleotides are TGTGCCAGCAGCTTAGGGGGGGGGCACTACAATGAGCAGTTCTTC. The chain recombines TRBV7-9 with TRBJ2-1, with D possibly TRBD2 on 7 matching bases. The germline V gene has CDR1 SEHNR and CDR2 FQNEAQ (reference sequence). V lost 1 base to trimming and J lost 3 bases, with 10 bases between them. CDR3 length equals 15 residues.

The gene calls are TRBV2 and TRBJ2-7; TRBD1 aligns across 11 bases. There are 15 residues in the CDR3. V trimming: 4 bases; J trimming: 3 bases; junction bases outside the gene matches: 5. The germline CDR1 and CDR2 sequences are SNHLY and FYNNEI. DNA of the CDR3: TGTGCCAGCAGTGCCGGGGGGACAGGGGGCTACGAGCAGTACTTC. This encodes CASSAGGTGGYEQYF.

The genes are TRBV14 and TRBJ1-2, with D possibly being TRBD1 (6 bases). In germline, CDR1 is SGHDN, CDR2 FVKESK. Between the trimmed V and J ends, which lost 2 bases and 4 bases, there was a span of 8 bases. The CDR3 is 13 amino acids. The CDR3 DNA is TGTGCCAGCAGCCAACAGGGGCCCTATGGCTACACCTTC. It is translated as CASSQQGPYGYTF.

V is TRBV13 and J is TRBJ2-5; weak D call: TRBD1 (5 bases). The CDR3 sequence is 13 residues long. The germline V and J ends were trimmed by 0 bases and 5 bases, with 7 bases remaining between them. Germline values: CDR1 PRHDT, CDR2 FYEKMQ (reference sequence). The CDR3 sequence is CASSLGAGETQYF. The CDR3 coding sequence is TGTGCCAGCAGCTTAGGGGCAGGGGAGACCCAGTACTTC. The full variable domain, with the rest looked up from reference TRBV13 and TRBJ2-5, is AAGVIQSPRHLIKEKRETATLKCYPIPRHDTVYWYQQGPGQDPQFLISFYEKMQSDKGSIPDRFSAQQFSDYHSELNMSSLELGDSALYFCASSLGAGETQYFGPGTRLLVL.

V is TRBV21-1 and J is TRBJ2-5; no check of the table's D call, TRBD1, against the DNA was made. TRBV21-1 represents a pseudogene. The CDR3 covers 15 residues. The CDR3 sequence: CASPLPQPGVETQYF. CDR3 nucleotide sequence: TGTGCCAGCCCCCTCCCCCAACCAGGGGTAGAGACCCAGTACTTC.

This rearrangement joins TRBV13 to TRBJ2-7, with TRBD1 matching 9 bases. The CDR3 contains 15 residues. Germline CDR1 is PRHDT and CDR2 is FYEKMQ (reference sequence). J was trimmed by 3 bases and V by 5 bases; bases with no gene match: 8. This chain's CDR3 is CASSPRDRAIYEQYF. CDR3 nucleotide sequence: TGTGCCAGCAGCCCCCGGGACAGGGCGATCTACGAGCAGTACTTC.

The CDR3 sequence: CASSSGRGNGEKLFF. The DNA of the CDR3 is TGTGCCAGCAGCTCCGGTAGGGGGAATGGCGAAAAACTGTTTTTT. This chain uses TRBV6-5 with TRBJ1-4; possible D gene TRBD1, 6 bases. There are 15 residues in the CDR3. CDR1 MNHEY and CDR2 SVGAGI come from the germline V gene. V was trimmed by 6 bases and J by 8 bases, leaving 19 bases between them.

This sequence joins TRBV29-1 and TRBJ2-5, with 8 bases lining up with TRBD1. The tail of the sequence fits TRBJ2-7 better, so the J call may be wrong. The germline V gene has CDR1 SQVTM and CDR2 ANQGSEA. The CDR3 extends over 14 amino acids. The CDR3 DNA reads TGCAGCGTTGTTAGGACAGGGTTTACCTACGAGCAGTACTTC. Protein product: CSVVRTGFTYEQYF.

This clone occurred a few times. The chain links TRBV6-1 to TRBJ2-5, with D possibly matching TRBD1 (7 bases). The end of the DNA aligns better with TRBJ2-7, so the J call may be wrong. In germline, CDR1 is MNHNS, CDR2 SASEGT. The CDR3 extends over 15 amino acids. The CDR3 sequence: CASSEGTAGSYEQYF. CDR3 nucleotide sequence: TGTGCCAGCAGTGAGGGGACAGCGGGCTCCTACGAGCAGTACTTC.